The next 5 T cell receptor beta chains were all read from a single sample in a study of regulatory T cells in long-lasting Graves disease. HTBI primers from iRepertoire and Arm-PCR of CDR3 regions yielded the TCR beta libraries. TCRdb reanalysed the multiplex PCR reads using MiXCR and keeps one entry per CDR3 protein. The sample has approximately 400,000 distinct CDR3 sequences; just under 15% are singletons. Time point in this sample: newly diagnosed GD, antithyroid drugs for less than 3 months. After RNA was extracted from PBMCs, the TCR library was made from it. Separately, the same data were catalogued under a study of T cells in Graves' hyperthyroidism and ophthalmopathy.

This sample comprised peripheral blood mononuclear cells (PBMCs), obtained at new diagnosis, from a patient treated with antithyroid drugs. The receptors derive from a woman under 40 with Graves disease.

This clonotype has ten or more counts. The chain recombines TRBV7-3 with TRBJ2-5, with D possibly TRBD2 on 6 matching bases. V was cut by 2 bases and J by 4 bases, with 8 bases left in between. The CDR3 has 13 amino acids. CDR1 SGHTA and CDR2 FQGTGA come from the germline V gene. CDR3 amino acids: CASSLLGGETQYF. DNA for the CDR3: TGTGCCAGCAGCTTATTGGGGGGAGAGACCCAGTACTTC.

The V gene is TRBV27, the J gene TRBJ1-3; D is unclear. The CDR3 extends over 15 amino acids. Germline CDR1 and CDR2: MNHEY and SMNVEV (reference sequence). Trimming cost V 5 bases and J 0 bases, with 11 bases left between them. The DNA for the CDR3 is TGTGCCAGCAGTGTCGGCAAATACTCTGGAAACACCATATATTTT. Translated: CASSVGKYSGNTIYF.

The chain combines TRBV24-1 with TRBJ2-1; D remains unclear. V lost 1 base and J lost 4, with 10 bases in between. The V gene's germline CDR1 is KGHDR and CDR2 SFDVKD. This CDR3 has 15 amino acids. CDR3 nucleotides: TGTGCCACCAGTGATTTTCCATCCGGATACAATGAGCAGTTCTTC. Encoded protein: CATSDFPSGYNEQFF.

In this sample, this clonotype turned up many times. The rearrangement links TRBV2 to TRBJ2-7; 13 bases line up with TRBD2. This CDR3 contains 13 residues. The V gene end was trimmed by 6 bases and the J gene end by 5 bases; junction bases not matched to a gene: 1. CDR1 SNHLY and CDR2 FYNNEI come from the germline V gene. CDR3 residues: CASSGLAGDEQYF. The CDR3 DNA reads TGTGCCAGCAGCGGACTAGCGGGAGACGAGCAGTACTTC.

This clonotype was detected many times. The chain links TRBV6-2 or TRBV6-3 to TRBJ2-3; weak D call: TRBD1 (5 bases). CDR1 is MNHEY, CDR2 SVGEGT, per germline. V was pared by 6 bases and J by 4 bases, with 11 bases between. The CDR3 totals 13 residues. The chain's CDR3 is CASSRLGADTQYF. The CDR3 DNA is TGTGCCAGCAGCAGGCTAGGGGCAGATACGCAGTATTTT.